The present entry profiles one T cell receptor beta chain with its context. The CDR3 is 16 amino acids. The germline V and J ends were trimmed by 3 bases and 7 bases, with 18 bases remaining between them. The germline gives CDR1 KGHSH, CDR2 LQKENI. The method was immunoSEQ multiplex PCR; TCRdb's version includes in-frame clones alone and lacks a portion of them. The data hold about 2.4 million clones, with approximately 94% observed a single time. The data were obtained in a study of shared clonotypes between healthy human individuals. This receptor was taken from a man aged 18-30 years in good health. Some clones in this sample may be carry-over from other donors' samples. The chain is built from TRBV18 and TRBJ2-2, with a weak D call TRBD1 (6 bases). Specimen: naive CD4+ T cells from PBMCs. Subset indicated: CD45RA+ positively selected. CDR3 residues: CASSPVYPGVHGELFF. DNA for the CDR3: TGTGCCAGCTCACCGGTTTACCCAGGGGTTCACGGGGAGCTGTTTTTT.